Described below is a single T cell receptor (beta chain) sequence and its context. The repertoire was sequenced with immunoSEQ multiplex PCR; TCRdb's copy has only in-frame clones and lacks some. The sample includes 80,000 to 100,000 clones, around 79% of them seen just once. CDR3 length equals 15 residues. Trimming left V 1 base short and J 0 bases short, with 10 bases between. Germline CDR1 is SGDLS and CDR2 is YYNGEE. Time point specified: baseline, week 1 (first vaccination visit). Treatment defined: pre-vaccination baseline after standard-of-care therapy. The data are from a study of a mutant IDH1 vaccine in newly diagnosed glioma.

The clonotype originates from a man in his forties with glioma. Some clones in this sample may be carry-over from other donors' samples. Sequences were derived from PBMCs, sampled from a glioma patient treated with radiotherapy, temozolomide or both. The gene calls are TRBV9 and TRBJ2-5; D is possibly TRBD2 (5 bases). In DNA, the CDR3 is TGTGCCAGCAGCGTACATGGGGAGTACCAAGAGACCCAGTACTTC. Protein product: CASSVHGEYQETQYF.